There are a few counts of the clone carrying this T cell receptor (beta chain). Its antigen is as yet unknown. These data belong to a study of T-cell reconstitution after alpha-beta-depleted transplantation in children. Germline CDR1 MNHEY, CDR2 SMNVEV (reference sequence). This CDR3 has 14 residues. V was cut by 4 bases and J by 6 bases, with 12 bases left in between. Findings of the study overall: After transplant, high TCRbeta diversity at day 60 in some patients arose from surviving recipient T cells and thymic progenitors. Alpha-beta T cells about two months after transplant reportedly derived from several hundred expanded graft clones.

During its preparation, the TCRbeta library received unique molecular identifiers. Each CDR3 protein is one row after TCRdb ran MiXCR on the PCR reads. The sample holds about 130,000 distinct CDR3 sequences; 8.5% to 10% are singletons and the top ten take 24%. The genes are TRBV27 and TRBJ2-2; the D gene could be TRBD1 or TRBD2 (5 bases each). The material sequenced was PBMCs, mostly from graft donor cells, taken 180 days after TCRalphabeta/CD19-depleted stem cell transplant. This TCR derives from a girl less than two years old who had a stem cell transplant for combined immunodeficiency, so the T cells may come from the graft donor. CDR3 bases: TGTGCCAGCAGTTCCCTGGGGGTATCCGGGGAGCTGTTTTTT. Translating it yields CASSSLGVSGELFF.